Reported below is one TCR beta chain. This specimen belongs to a study of neoadjuvant anti-PD-1 for oral cavity cancer. Study as a whole: Patients without progression received a fourth nivolumab dose around day 43, then surgical resection on days 50-56.

Sequencing was performed with immunoSEQ multiplex PCR; in TCRdb, only in-frame clones are kept and a portion is missing. The sample lists 11,000 to 15,000 clones; around three quarters were seen once. V was clipped by 6 bases and J by 5 bases; unmatched bases: 11. Looked up from germline, CDR1 is MGHDK and CDR2 is SYGVNS. The CDR3 has 15 residues. This sample comprised PBMCs, obtained before nivolumab (anti-PD-1) treatment. This clonotype was sampled from a person aged 40 to 85 with oral cavity squamous cell carcinoma. This sequence joins TRBV25-1 and TRBJ2-5; 8 bases fit TRBD1. This CDR3 reads CASRNVQGGMETQYF. The CDR3 nucleotides are TGTGCCAGCAGGAATGTACAGGGGGGTATGGAGACCCAGTACTTC.